This T cell receptor (beta chain) appears in the sequencing data of a study of blood T cell repertoires in COVID-19. Study-wide context: In each case, the material was cDNA or gDNA derived from T cells, B-cell-depleted T cells, or PBMCs.

Original handling: Reference gene primer amplification yielded estimated nucleated cell counts. TCRdb's table, derived via immunoSEQ multiplex PCR, lists solely in-frame clones and lacks some. That table gives V, J and clone size, and the DNA gave D and trimming. The table shows some 40,000 clones, with roughly 84% occurring only once. The CDR3 has 17 amino acids. Germline assignment: CDR1 SEHNR and CDR2 FQNEAQ (reference sequence). The V and J ends lost 1 base and 8 bases, in that order; junction bases with no gene match: 9. This TCR came from a human donor in a cohort sampled during active COVID-19. Sequenced sample: peripheral blood. The chain recombines TRBV7-9 with TRBJ1-4; 11 bases align to TRBD1. In DNA form, the CDR3 reads TGTGCCAGCAGCTTAGGGGACAGGGGGTCTTTTGAGGAAAAACTGTTTTTT. It is translated as CASSLGDRGSFEEKLFF.